What follows are 19 T cell receptor beta chains derived from one specimen sequenced in a study of radiotherapy plus CTLA-4 blockade in lung cancer. Clones were read by immunoSEQ multiplex PCR, and TCRdb kept only the in-frame ones, dropping some. This table holds more than 90,000 clones, 88% found once. The material sequenced was peripheral blood, taken from a patient treated with radiotherapy plus ipilimumab. The source of these receptors is a human donor with non-small cell lung cancer that progressed on radiotherapy plus ipilimumab.

This rearrangement joins TRBV15 to TRBJ1-2; 11 bases map to TRBD1. V shed 5 bases, J shed 3 bases, and the junction held 8 bases outside the gene matches. CDR1 and CDR2 from the germline V gene are LNHNV and YYDKDF (reference sequence). CDR3 length: 16 residues. CDR3 bases: TGTGCCACCAGCCCCCGGAGGACAGGGGGCGACTATGGCTACACCTTC. This gives the protein CATSPRRTGGDYGYTF.

CDR3 sequence: CATSRDRDLSNQPQHF. DNA of the CDR3: TGTGCCACCAGCAGAGACAGGGACCTTAGCAATCAGCCCCAGCATTTT. The chain joins TRBV15 to TRBJ1-5, with D possibly TRBD1 on 5 matching bases. CDR3 length equals 16 residues. The germline CDR1 and CDR2 sequences are LNHNV and YYDKDF (reference sequence). The V and J ends lost 0 bases and 0 bases respectively, with 9 bases between them.

This rearrangement joins TRBV5-4 to TRBJ2-5, with a possible D match to TRBD2 (5 bases). V was shortened by 4 bases and J by 7 bases, with 17 bases between the two germline ends. The CDR3 loop spans 14 amino acids. Germline CDR1 and CDR2: SGHNT and YYREEE (reference sequence). Here the CDR3 reads CASSPESGSVTQYF. The DNA of the CDR3 is TGTGCCAGCAGCCCGGAGTCGGGAAGTGTGACCCAGTACTTC.

The V and J genes are TRBV5-8 and TRBJ2-7, with TRBD2 matching over 10 bases. J lost 1 base, V lost 1 base, and 8 bases had no gene match. CDR3 length equals 17 residues. CDR1 and CDR2 (germline): SGHTS, YDEGEE. The CDR3 here is CASSLWSSGSSSYEQYF. The CDR3 DNA is TGTGCCAGCAGCTTGTGGTCTAGCGGGAGTTCATCCTACGAGCAGTACTTC.

The table lists this clone with a count of one. The chain links TRBV10-1 to TRBJ2-1, with D perhaps TRBD2 (5 bases). This CDR3 is built from 15 residues. The V end lost 0 bases, the J end lost 6 bases, and 12 bases lay between the germline ends. From germline, CDR1 is WNHNN and CDR2 SYGVQD (reference sequence). The chain's CDR3 is CASSESRTQANEQFF. The CDR3 DNA reads as TGCGCCAGCAGTGAGTCGCGGACTCAGGCCAATGAGCAGTTCTTC.

The rearrangement links TRBV6-4 to TRBJ2-7; TRBD2 agrees at 9 bases. The CDR3 consists of 14 residues. The germline gives CDR1 MRHNA, CDR2 SNTAGT. J was trimmed by 6 bases and V by 10 bases; bases with no gene match: 13. The CDR3 reads CANLGGGRAGEQYF. In DNA form, the CDR3 reads TGTGCCAATCTCGGGGGCGGGAGGGCAGGCGAGCAGTACTTC.

The gene calls are TRBV9 and TRBJ1-1, with unresolved D. Trimming removed 3 bases at V and 4 bases at J, with 10 bases between. CDR3 length: 13 residues. Germline V gene data show CDR1 as SGDLS and CDR2 as YYNGEE. The CDR3 here is CASSARAFTEAFF. CDR3 DNA: TGTGCCAGCAGCGCCCGGGCTTTCACTGAAGCTTTCTTT.

The CDR3 is CASSLDPNRVNTEAFF. CDR3 coding DNA: TGTGCCAGCAGCTTAGACCCGAACCGGGTGAACACTGAAGCTTTCTTT. This chain uses TRBV7-6 with TRBJ1-1; D unresolved. CDR1 and CDR2 (germline): SGHVS, FNYEAQ. There are 16 residues in the CDR3. Trimming pared 1 base from V and 0 bases from J, leaving 12 bases between.

The J gene is TRBJ1-1, the V gene TRBV7-8; unclear D gene. Germline values: CDR1 SGHVS, CDR2 FQNEAQ. This CDR3 region has 12 residues. V dropped 1 base and J dropped 7 bases, with 7 bases sitting between them. The CDR3: CASSLGADEAFF. CDR3 coding DNA: TGTGCCAGCAGCTTAGGGGCGGATGAAGCTTTCTTT.

This chain uses TRBV6-5 with TRBJ1-3; no reliable D call. The CDR3 consists of 13 residues. Germline V gives CDR1 MNHEY, CDR2 SVGAGI. V was shortened by 7 bases and J by 3 bases, with 10 bases between the two germline ends. DNA for the CDR3: TGTGCCAGCATAGTCCCCGGTGGAAACACCATATATTTT. It codes for CASIVPGGNTIYF.

The rearrangement joins TRBV9 to TRBJ1-1, with D tentatively TRBD1 (5 bases). This CDR3 is 15 amino acids long. V lost 0 bases to trimming and J lost 5 bases, with 14 bases between them. Germline V gives CDR1 SGDLS, CDR2 YYNGEE. In DNA, the CDR3 is TGTGCCAGCAGCGTAGGGCAGGGCCCAGGGACTGAAGCTTTCTTT. Translating it yields CASSVGQGPGTEAFF.

J is TRBJ2-3 and V is TRBV18, with a weak D call TRBD1 (5 bases). In germline, CDR1 is KGHSH, CDR2 LQKENI. This CDR3 spans 12 amino acids. V lost 11 bases and J 4 bases, leaving 13 bases between the germline ends. Here the CDR3 reads CAAGNLADTQYF. The DNA of the CDR3 is TGTGCCGCAGGGAACCTCGCAGATACGCAGTATTTT. The full variable domain, its missing parts supplied by reference TRBV18 and TRBJ2-3, is NAGVMQNPRHLVRRRGQEARLRCSPMKGHSHVYWYRQLPEEGLKFMVYLQKENIIDESGMPKERFSAEFPKEGPSILRIQQVVRGDSAAYFCAAGNLADTQYFGPGTRLTVL.

V and J are TRBV5-4 and TRBJ2-3; 9 positions agree with TRBD2. V lost 4 bases to trimming and J lost 7 bases; unmatched junction nucleotides: 4. The germline gives CDR1 SGHNT, CDR2 YYREEE (reference sequence). CDR3 size: 13 residues. CDR3 residues: CASSRAGGHTQYF. The CDR3 DNA reads as TGTGCCAGCAGCCGAGCGGGAGGACATACGCAGTATTTT.

The chain couples TRBV15 to TRBJ1-4; TRBD1 aligns across 7 bases. Germline CDR1 reads LNHNV; CDR2 reads YYDKDF (reference sequence). The CDR3 extends over 15 amino acids. Trimming at V came to 0 bases and at J to 4 bases, leaving 2 bases not matched to a gene. DNA of the CDR3: TGTGCCACCAGCAGAGATCAGGGGGTTAATGAAAAACTGTTTTTT. This encodes CATSRDQGVNEKLFF.

V is TRBV6-5 and J is TRBJ2-1, with TRBD2 as a possible D gene (5 bases). Germline V gene data show CDR1 as MNHEY and CDR2 as SVGAGI. V was trimmed by 5 bases and J by 8 bases, leaving 16 bases between them. This CDR3 region has 14 residues. The CDR3 spells CASSTDHGSDEQFF. The CDR3 region has the DNA TGTGCCAGCAGTACAGACCATGGGAGCGATGAGCAGTTCTTC.

A note on this clone: Relative to the germline gene, one junction end is altered; a read error may explain this. The chain is built from TRBV7-7 and TRBJ1-4; 8 nucleotides line up with TRBD1. This CDR3 has 15 amino acids. In germline, CDR1 is SSHAT, CDR2 FNYEAQ (reference sequence). The CDR3 bases are TGTGCTAGCAGCTTAGGGACAGGTGTTAATGAAAAACTGTTTTTT. As protein: CASSLGTGVNEKLFF.

The J gene is TRBJ1-5, the V gene TRBV18, with D uncertain. The CDR3 extends over 15 amino acids. Germline loops: CDR1 KGHSH, CDR2 LQKENI. Trimming removed 2 bases from V and 4 bases from J, with 12 bases in between. CDR3 sequence: CASSPRQVPNQPQHF. The DNA of the CDR3 is TGTGCCAGCTCACCAAGGCAGGTACCAAATCAGCCCCAGCATTTT.

The chain is built from TRBV2 and TRBJ2-1; a weak D match, TRBD2 (5 bases). Germline lookup yields CDR1 SNHLY and CDR2 FYNNEI. The CDR3 length is 15 residues. V lost 4 bases and J lost 1, with 11 bases in between. The CDR3 region has the DNA TGTGCCAGCAGTGTCGGTGGGAGTTCCTACAATGAGCAGTTCTTC. Translation: CASSVGGSSYNEQFF.

The chain combines TRBV25-1 with TRBJ2-4, with D perhaps TRBD1 (7 bases). With 1 base removed from V and 2 bases from J, the gap between germline ends came to 15 bases. Germline V CDR1 and CDR2: MGHDK, SYGVNS. The CDR3 covers 17 residues. CDR3 region: CASSELGAGGTKNIQYF. CDR3 bases: TGTGCCAGCAGTGAATTAGGGGCAGGGGGGACCAAAAACATTCAGTACTTC.